These 28 T cell receptor beta chains came from one sample sequenced in a study of blood T cell repertoires in COVID-19. This table comes from immunoSEQ multiplex PCR, and its TCRdb copy is limited to in-frame clones, with some not included. The data hold 150,000 to 200,000 clones, with 81% observed a single time. Input material: peripheral blood. The origin of the receptors is a woman aged 80 or over with COVID-19, enrolled during active disease.

The chain couples TRBV6-5 to TRBJ1-2; no reliable D call. The CDR3 totals 11 residues. V lost 8 bases and J 1 base, leaving 5 bases between the germline ends. Germline CDR1 is MNHEY and CDR2 is SVGAGI. CDR3 sequence reads: CASYNNYGYTF. In nucleotides, the CDR3 is TGTGCCAGCTACAATAACTATGGCTACACCTTC.

The chain combines TRBV19 with TRBJ2-5, with TRBD2 matching 9 bases. This CDR3 comprises 14 residues. V trimming: 2 bases; J trimming: 4 bases; junction bases outside the gene matches: 2. Germline CDR1 and CDR2: LNHDA and SQIVND (reference sequence). This CDR3 is CASSISGRRETQYF. The CDR3 DNA follows: TGTGCCAGTAGTATAAGCGGGAGGAGAGAGACCCAGTACTTC.

V and J are TRBV2 and TRBJ1-3, with D unresolved. The germline gives CDR1 SNHLY, CDR2 FYNNEI. This CDR3 has 17 residues. Trimming stripped 3 bases from V and 0 bases from J, with 15 bases between. The CDR3 coding sequence is TGTGCCAGCAGTGAGTCCCCCCTTTTCCGCTCTGGAAACACCATATATTTT. Translation gives CASSESPLFRSGNTIYF.

The rearrangement joins TRBV28 to TRBJ1-2, with D possibly being TRBD1 (6 bases). Germline values: CDR1 MDHEN, CDR2 SYDVKM. This CDR3 spans 14 amino acids. V was cut by 5 bases and J by 4 bases, with 14 bases left in between. CDR3 in amino acids: CASSPWGGPYGYTF. In nucleotides, the CDR3 is TGTGCCAGCAGTCCCTGGGGGGGCCCCTATGGCTACACCTTC.

The chain uses TRBV3-1 (or the pseudogene TRBV3-2) and TRBJ1-3; D gene uncertain. This CDR3 comprises 14 residues. The V gene's germline CDR1 is LGHDT and CDR2 YNNKEL (reference sequence). The V and J ends lost 3 bases and 0 bases respectively, with 6 bases between them. CDR3 loop: CASSQRSSGNTIYF. CDR3 nucleotide sequence: TGTGCCAGCAGCCAGCGAAGCTCTGGAAACACCATATATTTT.

The chain is built from TRBV7-9 and TRBJ2-1, with 7 nucleotides matching TRBD2. This CDR3 has 14 residues. The V and J ends lost 5 bases and 7 bases, in that order; junction bases with no gene match: 8. CDR1 is SEHNR and CDR2 is FQNEAQ in the germline V gene (reference sequence). The DNA of the CDR3 is TGTGCCAGCAGCCTGGGAGGGCCGATAAATGAGCAGTTCTTC. Protein: CASSLGGPINEQFF.

This clone has just one count. The gene calls are TRBV27 and TRBJ1-1; D ambiguous. Trimming removed 2 bases from V and 10 bases from J, with 14 bases in between. There are 13 residues in the CDR3. Germline assignment: CDR1 MNHEY and CDR2 SMNVEV (reference sequence). CDR3 sequence: CASSLKLREGAFF. DNA for the CDR3: TGTGCCAGCAGTTTAAAACTAAGAGAGGGAGCTTTCTTT.

The rearrangement joins TRBV25-1 to TRBJ1-1; D is perhaps TRBD1 (5 bases). The CDR3 has 15 residues. Trimming pared 3 bases from V and 1 base from J, leaving 12 bases between. Germline CDR1 reads MGHDK; CDR2 reads SYGVNS. CDR3 nucleotide sequence: TGTGCCAGCAGTGATCAGACAGAGAAGAACACTGAAGCTTTCTTT. It codes for CASSDQTEKNTEAFF.

The V gene is TRBV2, the J gene TRBJ2-7; TRBD2 aligns across 11 bases. In germline, CDR1 is SNHLY, CDR2 FYNNEI. The CDR3 runs to 14 residues. J lost 2 bases, V lost 6 bases, and 3 bases had no gene match. CDR3 sequence: CASRIAGGAYEQYF. CDR3 in DNA: TGTGCCAGCAGGATAGCGGGAGGGGCCTACGAGCAGTACTTC.

There are many counts of this clone. The rearrangement joins TRBV19 to TRBJ1-2, with D unresolved. Germline V gene sequence: CDR1 LNHDA, CDR2 SQIVND (reference sequence). V was cut by 4 bases and J by 4 bases, with 10 bases left in between. The CDR3 totals 13 residues. As DNA, the CDR3 is TGTGCCAGTAGTAGCACAGTTTTCTATGGCTACACCTTC. Translated, it gives CASSSTVFYGYTF.

J is TRBJ1-2 and V is TRBV29-1; 7 bases agree with TRBD1. The CDR3 is made up of 17 amino acids. Trimming at V came to 6 bases and at J to 6 bases, leaving 22 bases not matched to a gene. Germline V gene data show CDR1 as SQVTM and CDR2 as ANQGSEA. The CDR3 loop is CSVPLGTTTGSYDGYTF. CDR3 nucleotide sequence: TGCAGCGTCCCCTTGGGAACGACGACAGGGTCGTATGATGGCTACACCTTC.

The chain recombines TRBV6-9 with TRBJ1-5; D remains ambiguous. V lost 5 bases, J lost 7 bases, and 15 bases lay in between. The CDR3 runs to 14 residues. Germline lookup yields CDR1 MNHGY and CDR2 SVAAGI. CDR3 amino acids: CASSQQEGYQPQHF. DNA for the CDR3: TGTGCCAGCAGTCAGCAGGAGGGATACCAGCCCCAGCATTTT.

J is TRBJ2-7 and V is TRBV2; TRBD2 matches at 9 bases. From germline, CDR1 is SNHLY and CDR2 FYNNEI. There are 15 residues in the CDR3. V dropped 6 bases and J dropped 7; count of bases not matched to a gene: 13. This chain's CDR3 is CASRGSSSGRNEQYF. In DNA, the CDR3 is TGTGCCAGCAGGGGATCGTCCAGCGGGAGGAATGAGCAGTACTTC.

The chain carries TRBV7-8 and TRBJ1-2; no firm D call. The CDR3 covers 11 residues. Germline V CDR1 and CDR2: SGHVS, FQNEAQ. The ends were cut back, 5 bases at V and 8 bases at J, with 9 bases in the middle. CDR3 nucleotides: TGTGCCAGCAGCCCCGGGGAGGGCTACACCTTC. Its protein is CASSPGEGYTF.

The gene calls are TRBV18 and TRBJ2-1; 8 nucleotides agree with TRBD2. V gave up 8 bases and J gave up 8 bases; unmatched junction bases: 5. The CDR3 runs 12 residues. Germline V CDR1 and CDR2: KGHSH, LQKENI. The CDR3 region is CASTGLAYEQFF. CDR3 coding DNA: TGTGCCAGCACCGGACTAGCTTATGAGCAGTTCTTC.

With respect to this clone: One junction end does not reproduce the germline sequence, and a read error may be involved. The J gene is TRBJ2-7, the V gene TRBV5-4; D possibly corresponds to TRBD2 (7 bases). The CDR3 contains 11 residues. The germline V gene encodes CDR1 SGHNT and CDR2 YYREEE (reference sequence). The CDR3 DNA is TGTGCCAGCAGCTGGGACGGGGGGCTTACTTGG. It translates to CASSWDGGLTW.

This chain uses TRBV5-6 with TRBJ1-5; D perhaps matches TRBD1 (6 bases). This CDR3 is built from 14 residues. Germline CDR1 and CDR2: SGHDT and YYEEEE. Between the trimmed V and J ends, which lost 2 bases and 5 bases, there was a span of 11 bases. CDR3 sequence reads: CASSLQGFYQPQHF. The CDR3, as DNA: TGTGCCAGCAGCTTACAGGGTTTTTATCAGCCCCAGCATTTT.

This chain links TRBV30 with TRBJ2-1; TRBD1 aligns across 12 bases. The ends lost 0 bases at V and 4 bases at J; junction bases unmatched: 7. This CDR3 spans 17 amino acids. Germline lookup yields CDR1 GTSNPN and CDR2 SVGIG (reference sequence). The CDR3 nucleotides are TGTGCCTGGAGTGTAAAGGGGGACAGGGGGCGGTACAATGAGCAGTTCTTC. Protein product: CAWSVKGDRGRYNEQFF.

This sequence joins TRBV6-5 and TRBJ1-1; D is ambiguous. CDR3 length: 14 residues. V gave up 7 bases and J gave up 2 bases, with 14 bases separating them. Germline V CDR1 and CDR2: MNHEY, SVGAGI. The CDR3 region has the DNA TGTGCCAGCACCCCCACCCACAGCAACACTGAAGCTTTCTTT. Amino acids: CASTPTHSNTEAFF.

The V and J genes are TRBV7-9 and TRBJ2-5; TRBD2 aligns across 8 bases. This CDR3 has 15 residues. Trimming cost V 5 bases and J 1 base; bases outside gene matches: 6. Germline CDR1 and CDR2: SEHNR and FQNEAQ (reference sequence). The chain's CDR3 is CASSPPGGGQETQYF. The CDR3, as DNA: TGTGCCAGCAGCCCCCCGGGAGGGGGCCAAGAGACCCAGTACTTC. The variable domain in full, completed from reference TRBV7-9 and TRBJ2-5, reads DTGVSQNPRHKITKRGQNVTFRCDPISEHNRLYWYRQTLGQGPEFLTYFQNEAQLEKSRLLSDRFSAERPKGSFSTLEIQRTEQGDSAMYLCASSPPGGGQETQYFGPGTRLLVL.

V and J are TRBV15 and TRBJ2-7, with a possible D match to TRBD1 (5 bases). There are 12 residues in the CDR3. The V and J ends lost 0 bases and 6 bases respectively, with 6 bases between them. Per germline, CDR1 LNHNV and CDR2 YYDKDF (reference sequence). The CDR3 region is CATSREGPEQYF. The CDR3 DNA reads as TGTGCCACCAGCAGAGAGGGGCCCGAGCAGTACTTC.

The sample holds one count of this clone. V is TRBV28 and J is TRBJ2-5, with a weak D call TRBD1 (6 bases). The V and J ends lost 6 bases and 2 bases respectively, with 16 bases between them. This CDR3 is built from 15 residues. Germline-derived CDR1 and CDR2 are MDHEN and SYDVKM. As DNA, the CDR3 is TGTGCCAGCAGCCTCCCCTCAGGGGTGCAAGAGACCCAGTACTTC. Translating it yields CASSLPSGVQETQYF.

The rearrangement links TRBV19 to TRBJ2-3; tentatively, D is TRBD1 (5 bases). The CDR3 is made up of 18 amino acids. Between the trimmed V and J ends, which lost 4 bases and 0 bases, there was a span of 20 bases. In germline, CDR1 is LNHDA, CDR2 SQIVND (reference sequence). CDR3 sequence (DNA): TGTGCCAGTAGTACCGCTCGTGGGGCCACCCCTAGCACAGATACGCAGTATTTT. Its protein product is CASSTARGATPSTDTQYF.

This chain uses TRBV27 with TRBJ2-3, with D perhaps matching TRBD2 (5 bases). The germline V and J ends were trimmed by 4 bases and 2 bases, with 13 bases remaining between them. CDR3 size: 15 residues. The V gene's germline CDR1 is MNHEY and CDR2 SMNVEV (reference sequence). The CDR3 loop reads CASSSDSIYTDTQYF. Written as DNA, the CDR3 is TGTGCCAGCAGTTCGGACTCGATCTACACAGATACGCAGTATTTT.

The chain carries TRBV7-6 and TRBJ1-2, with 8 bases lining up with TRBD1. The CDR3 has 16 amino acids. Looked up from germline, CDR1 is SGHVS and CDR2 is FNYEAQ. The J segment lost 4 bases and the V segment lost 3 bases, leaving 10 bases of the junction unmatched. This chain's CDR3 is CASSLGLGTGSYGYTF. The CDR3 DNA sequence: TGTGCCAGCAGCTTGGGGTTAGGGACAGGTTCCTATGGCTACACCTTC.

The chain couples TRBV6-5 to TRBJ2-2; D unresolved. The CDR3 extends over 14 amino acids. V lost 5 bases to trimming and J lost 4 bases, with 11 bases between them. CDR1 is MNHEY, CDR2 SVGAGI, per germline. The CDR3 sequence is CASSKLAVTGELFF. The DNA of the CDR3 is TGTGCCAGCAGTAAATTAGCAGTCACCGGGGAGCTGTTTTTT.

The gene calls are TRBV5-1 and TRBJ2-1; TRBD2 aligns across 12 bases. The CDR3 totals 16 residues. The V gene end was trimmed by 2 bases and the J gene end by 3 bases; junction bases not matched to a gene: 3. In germline, CDR1 is SGHRS, CDR2 YFSETQ. CDR3 amino acids: CASSFKLAGGYNEQFF. CDR3 DNA sequence: TGCGCCAGCAGCTTCAAACTAGCGGGAGGCTACAATGAGCAGTTCTTC.

The chain combines TRBV15 with TRBJ1-4; TRBD1 matches 10 bases. The CDR3 has 18 amino acids. Germline V lookup: CDR1 LNHNV, CDR2 YYDKDF (reference sequence). V lost 5 bases, J lost 0 bases, and 9 bases stayed unmatched. CDR3 nucleotides: TGTGCCACCAGCCCTCGGGACAGGGGTTATACAACTAATGAAAAACTGTTTTTT. Its protein product is CATSPRDRGYTTNEKLFF.